This T cell receptor (beta chain) emerged from a study of OX40 agonist ivuxolimab in advanced cancers. The protocol was immunoSEQ multiplex PCR, while the TCRdb copy is restricted to in-frame clones and leaves out a portion. The table includes 26,000 or so clones, about 90% detected once. In germline, CDR1 is MNHEY, CDR2 SMNVEV (reference sequence). Trimming left V 5 bases short and J 2 bases short, with 7 bases between. There are 13 residues in the CDR3. The clonotype originates from an adult with an advanced solid tumor such as melanoma, head and neck, liver or kidney cancer. Sequencing used CD4+ or CD8+ T cells sorted from blood, obtained in a trial of the OX40 agonist ivuxolimab. The chain couples TRBV27 to TRBJ2-1; D gene unclear. CDR3 nucleotide sequence: TGTGCCAGCAGTGGTACGGCCTACAATGAGCAGTTCTTC. This encodes CASSGTAYNEQFF.